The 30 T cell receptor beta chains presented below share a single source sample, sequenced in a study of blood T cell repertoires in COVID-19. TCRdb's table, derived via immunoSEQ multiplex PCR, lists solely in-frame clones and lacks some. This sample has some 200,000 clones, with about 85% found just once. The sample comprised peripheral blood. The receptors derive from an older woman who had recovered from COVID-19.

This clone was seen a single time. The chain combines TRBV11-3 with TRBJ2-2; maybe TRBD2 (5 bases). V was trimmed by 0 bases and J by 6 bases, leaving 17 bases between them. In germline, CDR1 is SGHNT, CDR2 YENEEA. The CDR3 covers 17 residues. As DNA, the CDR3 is TGTGCCAGCAGCTTAGATCGGACTGGCCTGTATCCCGGGGAGCTGTTTTTT. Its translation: CASSLDRTGLYPGELFF. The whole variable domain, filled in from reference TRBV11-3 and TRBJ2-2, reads EAGVVQSPRYKIIEKKQPVAFWCNPISGHNTLYWYLQNLGQGPELLIRYENEEAVDDSQLPKDRFSAERLKGVDSTLKIQPAELGDSAVYLCASSLDRTGLYPGELFFGEGSRLTVL.

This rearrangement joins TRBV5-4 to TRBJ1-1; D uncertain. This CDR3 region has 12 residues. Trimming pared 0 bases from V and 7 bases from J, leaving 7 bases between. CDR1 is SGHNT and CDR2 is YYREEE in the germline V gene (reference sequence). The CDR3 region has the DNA TGTGCCAGCAGCTTGGACCTATTTGAAGCTTTCTTT. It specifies CASSLDLFEAFF. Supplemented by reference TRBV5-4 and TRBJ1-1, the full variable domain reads ETGVTQSPTHLIKTRGQQVTLRCSSQSGHNTVSWYQQALGQGPQFIFQYYREEENGRGNFPPRFSGLQFPNYSSELNVNALELDDSALYLCASSLDLFEAFFGQGTRLTVV.

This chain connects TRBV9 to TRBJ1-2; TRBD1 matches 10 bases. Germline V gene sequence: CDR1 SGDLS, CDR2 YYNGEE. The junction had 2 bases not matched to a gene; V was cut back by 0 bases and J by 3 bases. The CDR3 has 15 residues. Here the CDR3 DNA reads TGTGCCAGCAGCGTAGAGGACAGGGGGGACTATGGCTACACCTTC. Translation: CASSVEDRGDYGYTF.

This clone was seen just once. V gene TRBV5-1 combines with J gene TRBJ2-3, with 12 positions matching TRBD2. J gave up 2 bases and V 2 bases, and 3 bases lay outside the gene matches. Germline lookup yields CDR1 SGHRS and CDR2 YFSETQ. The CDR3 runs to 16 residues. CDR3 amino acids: CASSFRLAGATDTQYF. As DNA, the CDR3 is TGCGCCAGCAGCTTTAGACTAGCGGGGGCCACAGATACGCAGTATTTT.

CDR3 sequence reads: CASSQDEAGRSYEQYF. The CDR3 DNA reads as TGTGCCAGCAGCCAAGATGAGGCGGGCAGGTCCTACGAGCAGTACTTC. The rearrangement uses TRBV4-2 and TRBJ2-7, with D tentatively TRBD2 (5 bases). Germline V gene data show CDR1 as LGHNA and CDR2 as YNFKEQ. The CDR3 runs 16 residues. V lost 0 bases and J lost 1, with 13 bases in between.

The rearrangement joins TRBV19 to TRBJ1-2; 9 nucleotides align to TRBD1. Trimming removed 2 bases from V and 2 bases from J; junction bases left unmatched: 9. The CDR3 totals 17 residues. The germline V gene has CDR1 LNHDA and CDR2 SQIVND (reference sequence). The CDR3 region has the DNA TGTGCCAGTAGTATAATAGGACAGGGGCCGGGGAACTATGGCTACACCTTC. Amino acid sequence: CASSIIGQGPGNYGYTF.

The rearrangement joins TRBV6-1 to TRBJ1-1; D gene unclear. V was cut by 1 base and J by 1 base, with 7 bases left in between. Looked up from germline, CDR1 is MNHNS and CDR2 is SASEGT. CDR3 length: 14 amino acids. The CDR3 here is CASSEVSWNTEAFF. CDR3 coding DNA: TGTGCCAGCAGTGAAGTTTCTTGGAACACTGAAGCTTTCTTT.

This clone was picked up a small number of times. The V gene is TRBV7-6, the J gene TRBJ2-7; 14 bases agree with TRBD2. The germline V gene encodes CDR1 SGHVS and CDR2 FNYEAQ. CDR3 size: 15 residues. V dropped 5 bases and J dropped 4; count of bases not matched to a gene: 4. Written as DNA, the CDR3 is TGTGCCAGCAGCCTGACTAGCGGGGGGGCTTACGAGCAGTACTTC. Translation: CASSLTSGGAYEQYF.

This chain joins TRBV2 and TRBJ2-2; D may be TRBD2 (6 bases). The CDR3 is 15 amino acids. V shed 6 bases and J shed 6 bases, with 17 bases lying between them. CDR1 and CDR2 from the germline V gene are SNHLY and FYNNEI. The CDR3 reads CASRAGTPGAGELFF. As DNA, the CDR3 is TGTGCCAGCAGAGCCGGGACTCCCGGGGCCGGGGAGCTGTTTTTT.

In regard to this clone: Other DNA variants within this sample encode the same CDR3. Written as DNA, the CDR3 is TGTGCCAGCAGCGTAGGAGGGACTAATGAAAAACTGTTTTTT. This sequence encodes CASSVGGTNEKLFF. The chain combines TRBV9 with TRBJ1-4; D gene uncertain. CDR3 length equals 14 residues. CDR1 SGDLS and CDR2 YYNGEE come from the germline V gene. Trimming removed 0 bases at V and 2 bases at J, with 5 bases between.

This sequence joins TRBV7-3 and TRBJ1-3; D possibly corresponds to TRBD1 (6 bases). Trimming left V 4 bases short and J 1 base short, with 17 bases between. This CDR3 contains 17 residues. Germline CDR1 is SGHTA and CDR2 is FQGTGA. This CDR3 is CASSSTPTGHSGNTIYF. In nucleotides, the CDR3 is TGTGCCAGCAGCTCCACCCCGACAGGTCATTCTGGAAACACCATATATTTT.

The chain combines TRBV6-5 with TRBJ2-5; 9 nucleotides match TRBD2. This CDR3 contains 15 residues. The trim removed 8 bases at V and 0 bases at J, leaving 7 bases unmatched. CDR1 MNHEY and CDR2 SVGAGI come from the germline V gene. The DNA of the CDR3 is TGTGCCAGCTGCCGGACTAGCGTTTACCAAGAGACCCAGTACTTC. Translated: CASCRTSVYQETQYF.

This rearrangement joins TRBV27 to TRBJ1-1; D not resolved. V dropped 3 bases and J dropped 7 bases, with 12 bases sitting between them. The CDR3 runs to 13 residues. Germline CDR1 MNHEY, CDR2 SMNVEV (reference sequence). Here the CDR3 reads CASSLNGEIEAFF. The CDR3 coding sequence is TGTGCCAGCAGTTTGAACGGTGAAATTGAAGCTTTCTTT.

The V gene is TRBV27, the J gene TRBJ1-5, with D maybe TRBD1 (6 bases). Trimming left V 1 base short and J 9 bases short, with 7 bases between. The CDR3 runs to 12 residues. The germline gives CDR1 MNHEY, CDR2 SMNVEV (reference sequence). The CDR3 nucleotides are TGTGCCAGCAGTTTATTAGGGGGGCCCCAGCATTTT. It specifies CASSLLGGPQHF.

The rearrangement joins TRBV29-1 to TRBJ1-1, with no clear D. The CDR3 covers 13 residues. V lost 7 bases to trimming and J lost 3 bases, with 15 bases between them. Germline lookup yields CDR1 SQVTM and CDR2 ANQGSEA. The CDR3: CSARAPADTEAFF. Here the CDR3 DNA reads TGCAGCGCCCGGGCCCCAGCGGACACTGAAGCTTTCTTT.

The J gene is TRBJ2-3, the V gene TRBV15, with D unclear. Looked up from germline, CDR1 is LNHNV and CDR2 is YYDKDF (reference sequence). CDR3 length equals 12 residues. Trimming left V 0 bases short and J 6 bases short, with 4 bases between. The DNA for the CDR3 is TGTGCCACCAGCAGAGATTCGGATACGCAGTATTTT. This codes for CATSRDSDTQYF.

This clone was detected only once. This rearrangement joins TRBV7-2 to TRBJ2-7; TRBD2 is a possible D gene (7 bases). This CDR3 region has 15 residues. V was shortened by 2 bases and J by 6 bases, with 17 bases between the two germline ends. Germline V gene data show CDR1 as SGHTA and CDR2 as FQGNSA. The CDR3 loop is CASSLNSRGGLEQYF. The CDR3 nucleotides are TGTGCCAGCAGCTTAAACTCGAGGGGGGGCCTCGAGCAGTACTTC.

CDR3 sequence reads: CASTTGRATNEKLFF. DNA of the CDR3: TGCGCCAGCACGACGGGTCGGGCAACTAATGAAAAACTGTTTTTT. The J gene is TRBJ1-4, the V gene TRBV5-1; D unresolved. The CDR3 has 15 residues. In germline, CDR1 is SGHRS, CDR2 YFSETQ. The ends were cut back, 6 bases at V and 0 bases at J, with 12 bases in the middle.

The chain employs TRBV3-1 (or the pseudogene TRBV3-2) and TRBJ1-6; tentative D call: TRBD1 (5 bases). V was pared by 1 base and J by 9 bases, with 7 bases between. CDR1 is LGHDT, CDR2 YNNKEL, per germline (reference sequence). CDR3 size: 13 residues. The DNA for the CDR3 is TGTGCCAGCAGCCAAGGGGGACTTTCACCCCTCCACTTT. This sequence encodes CASSQGGLSPLHF.

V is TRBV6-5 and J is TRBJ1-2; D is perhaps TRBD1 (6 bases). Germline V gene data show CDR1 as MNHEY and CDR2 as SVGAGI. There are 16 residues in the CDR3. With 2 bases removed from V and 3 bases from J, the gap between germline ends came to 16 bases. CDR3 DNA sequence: TGTGCCAGCAGTTACGAAGCCGGGACAACTTACTATGGCTACACCTTC. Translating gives CASSYEAGTTYYGYTF.

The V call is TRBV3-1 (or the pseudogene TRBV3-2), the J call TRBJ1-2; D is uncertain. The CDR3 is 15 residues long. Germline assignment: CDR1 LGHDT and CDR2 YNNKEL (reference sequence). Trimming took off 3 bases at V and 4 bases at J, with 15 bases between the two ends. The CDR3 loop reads CASSHGESRIYGYTF. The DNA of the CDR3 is TGTGCCAGCAGCCACGGGGAATCCCGCATCTATGGCTACACCTTC.

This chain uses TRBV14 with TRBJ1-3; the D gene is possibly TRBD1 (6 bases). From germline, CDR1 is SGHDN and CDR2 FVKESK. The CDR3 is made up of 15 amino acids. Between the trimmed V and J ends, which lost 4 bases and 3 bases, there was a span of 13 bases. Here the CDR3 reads CASSLDRFSGNTIYF. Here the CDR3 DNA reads TGTGCCAGCAGCCTCGACAGGTTTAGTGGAAACACCATATATTTT.

The DNA for the CDR3 is TGCGCCAGCAGCCAAGAAGTCGGGGGAGTCATATTTGAGACCCAGTACTTC. Encoded protein: CASSQEVGGVIFETQYF. The chain links TRBV4-3 to TRBJ2-5; tentatively, D is TRBD2 (6 bases). V lost 0 bases and J lost 5, with 19 bases in between. Germline V gives CDR1 LGHNA, CDR2 YSLEER. The CDR3 is 17 residues long.

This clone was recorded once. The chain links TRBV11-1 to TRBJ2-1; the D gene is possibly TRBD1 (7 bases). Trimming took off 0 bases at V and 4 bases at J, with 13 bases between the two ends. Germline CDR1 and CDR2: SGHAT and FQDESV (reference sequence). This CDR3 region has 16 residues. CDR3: CASSLARGQYYNEQFF. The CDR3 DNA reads TGTGCCAGCAGCTTAGCGCGGGGACAGTATTACAATGAGCAGTTCTTC.

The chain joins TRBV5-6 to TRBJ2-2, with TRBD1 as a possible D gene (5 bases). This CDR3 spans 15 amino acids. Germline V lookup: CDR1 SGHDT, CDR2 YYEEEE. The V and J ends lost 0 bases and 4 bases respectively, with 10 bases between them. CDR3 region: CASSLDIQGTGELFF. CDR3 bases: TGTGCCAGCAGCTTGGATATTCAGGGCACCGGGGAGCTGTTTTTT.

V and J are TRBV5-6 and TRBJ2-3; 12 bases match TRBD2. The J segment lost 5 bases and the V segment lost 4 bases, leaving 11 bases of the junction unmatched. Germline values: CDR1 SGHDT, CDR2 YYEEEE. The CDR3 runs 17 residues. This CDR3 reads CASSRNPGLAGIDTQYF. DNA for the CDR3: TGTGCCAGCAGCAGGAATCCGGGACTAGCGGGTATAGATACGCAGTATTTT.

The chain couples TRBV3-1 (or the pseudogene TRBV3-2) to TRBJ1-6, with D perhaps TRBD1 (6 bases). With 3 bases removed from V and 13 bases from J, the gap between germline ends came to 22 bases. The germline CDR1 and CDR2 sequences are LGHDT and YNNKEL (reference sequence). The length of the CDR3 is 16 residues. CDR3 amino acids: CASSHLDTNTGIPLHF. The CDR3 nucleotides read TGTGCCAGCAGCCACCTCGATACAAATACAGGGATCCCCCTCCACTTT.

CDR3 loop: CASSLAETGAIEAFF. As DNA, the CDR3 is TGCGCCAGCAGCTTGGCCGAAACTGGAGCAATCGAGGCTTTCTTT. The rearrangement uses TRBV5-1 and TRBJ1-1; D is ambiguous. The CDR3 has 15 amino acids. Trimming removed 0 bases from V and 11 bases from J, with 20 bases in between. Per germline, CDR1 SGHRS and CDR2 YFSETQ.

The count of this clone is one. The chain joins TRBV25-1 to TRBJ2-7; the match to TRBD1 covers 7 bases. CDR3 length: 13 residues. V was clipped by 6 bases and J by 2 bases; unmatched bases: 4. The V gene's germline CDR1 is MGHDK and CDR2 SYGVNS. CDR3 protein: CASSPTGTYEQYF. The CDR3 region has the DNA TGTGCCAGCAGCCCGACAGGGACCTACGAGCAGTACTTC.

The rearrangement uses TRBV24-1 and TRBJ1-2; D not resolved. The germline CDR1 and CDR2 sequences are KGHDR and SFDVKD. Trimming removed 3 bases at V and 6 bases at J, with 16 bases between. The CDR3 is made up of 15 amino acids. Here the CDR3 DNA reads TGTGCCACCAGTGATCCGGGGAGGCCGGGAGATGGCTACACCTTC. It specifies CATSDPGRPGDGYTF.